This T cell receptor (beta chain) was captured by sequencing in a study of T cell changes during pregnancy in multiple sclerosis. TCRdb's table, derived via immunoSEQ multiplex PCR, lists solely in-frame clones and lacks some. The table lists about 58,000 clones, 93% of them singletons. The source of this sequence is a female donor with multiple sclerosis, enrolled in a pregnancy study. Here the sequenced sample was CD8+ T cells from peripheral blood mononuclear cells, taken in the second trimester of pregnancy.

The DNA of the CDR3 is TGTGCCAGCAGGGTGAGCTCCTACGAGCAGTACTTC. Its protein product is CASRVSSYEQYF. V usage is TRBV2 and J usage is TRBJ2-7, with D unresolved. Trimming pared 6 bases from V and 0 bases from J, leaving 6 bases between. CDR1 SNHLY and CDR2 FYNNEI come from the germline V gene. This CDR3 is 12 amino acids long.